This passage covers 15 T cell receptor beta chains from one sample sequenced in a study of sequential checkpoint blockade in melanoma. Sequencing used immunoSEQ multiplex PCR; TCRdb keeps in-frame clones, though not all of them. Of fewer than 20,000 clones in the sample, over 60% were seen once. Treatment meaning: randomized to nivolumab then ipilimumab (arm A) or the reverse (arm B). The source was CD8+ T cells sorted from blood (inferred from file names), collected from a patient given nivolumab and ipilimumab in sequence. The receptors originated from a human donor with melanoma.

This chain connects TRBV9 to TRBJ2-3; 12 bases map to TRBD1. The germline V gene encodes CDR1 SGDLS and CDR2 YYNGEE. The length of the CDR3 is 17 residues. V lost 4 bases, J lost 4 bases, and 10 bases stayed unmatched. CDR3 DNA: TGTGCCAGCAGCTCCGCGGCCGGGACAGGGGGCGCAGATACGCAGTATTTT. Its protein is CASSSAAGTGGADTQYF.

The CDR3 sequence is CASSLSGSGNTIYF. The CDR3 region has the DNA TGTGCCAGCAGCTTGTCGGGCTCTGGAAACACCATATATTTT. V gene TRBV7-6 combines with J gene TRBJ1-3; D not resolved. CDR3 length: 14 amino acids. V lost 3 bases, J lost 0 bases, and 6 bases lay in between. Germline V gene lookup returns CDR1 SGHVS and CDR2 FNYEAQ.

The V call is TRBV27, the J call TRBJ1-1; TRBD1 aligns across 8 bases. The CDR3 is 15 residues long. J was trimmed by 7 bases and V by 4 bases; bases with no gene match: 11. The germline CDR1 and CDR2 sequences are MNHEY and SMNVEV (reference sequence). The DNA for the CDR3 is TGTGCCAGCAGTTCACAGAGCAGGGGGCAAAATGAAGCTTTCTTT. This codes for CASSSQSRGQNEAFF.

The chain uses TRBV7-9 and TRBJ1-2; D is perhaps TRBD1 (6 bases). Germline V gene lookup returns CDR1 SEHNR and CDR2 FQNEAQ (reference sequence). Trimming pared 6 bases from V and 3 bases from J, leaving 14 bases between. The CDR3 loop spans 14 amino acids. The CDR3 DNA reads as TGTGCCAGCAGTCTGCCGGGACACGACTATGGCTACACCTTC. It translates to CASSLPGHDYGYTF.

This CDR3 is CASRGIDSQLIYGYTF. CDR3 bases: TGTGCCAGCAGAGGAATTGACAGCCAGCTAATCTATGGCTACACCTTC. V is TRBV7-9 and J is TRBJ1-2; D is perhaps TRBD1 (5 bases). The CDR3 loop spans 16 amino acids. V was cut by 6 bases and J by 4 bases, with 21 bases left in between. Germline CDR1 is SEHNR and CDR2 is FQNEAQ (reference sequence).

V and J are TRBV27 and TRBJ2-2, with 7 bases that match TRBD1. Unmatched junction bases numbered 7, after V lost 5 bases and J lost 1 base. Germline assignment: CDR1 MNHEY and CDR2 SMNVEV (reference sequence). The CDR3 sequence is 16 residues long. CDR3 protein: CASSPDRPENTGELFF. In DNA form, the CDR3 reads TGTGCCAGCAGTCCGGACAGGCCTGAGAACACCGGGGAGCTGTTTTTT.

The V gene is TRBV2, the J gene TRBJ2-3, with TRBD2 matching over 11 bases. CDR1 and CDR2 from the germline V gene are SNHLY and FYNNEI. This CDR3 is built from 14 residues. V trimming: 11 bases; J trimming: 1 base; junction bases outside the gene matches: 5. The CDR3 loop is CAGSTSGGTDTQYF. The DNA of the CDR3 is TGTGCCGGATCGACTAGCGGGGGCACAGATACGCAGTATTTT.

In its sample, this clone is medium-sized. This rearrangement joins TRBV9 to TRBJ2-2, with 7 nucleotides matching TRBD1. CDR3 length equals 15 residues. The ends lost 3 bases at V and 1 base at J; junction bases unmatched: 3. Germline V gene data show CDR1 as SGDLS and CDR2 as YYNGEE. As DNA, the CDR3 is TGTGCCAGCAGCGGAAGACAGGGGAACACCGGGGAGCTGTTTTTT. This codes for CASSGRQGNTGELFF.

V gene TRBV7-4 combines with J gene TRBJ2-7, with D perhaps matching TRBD2 (6 bases). The CDR3 has 15 amino acids. V shed 4 bases and J shed 3 bases, with 16 bases lying between them. Germline CDR1 reads SGHVT; CDR2 reads SQSDAQ. The CDR3 DNA reads TGTGCCAGCAGCTCCGGGGGTGGGGGTTTCTACGAGCAGTACGTC. This sequence encodes CASSSGGGGFYEQYV.

The chain has TRBV5-6 and TRBJ1-6; a possible D gene is TRBD1 (5 bases). CDR1 and CDR2 from the germline V gene are SGHDT and YYEEEE. The CDR3 has 14 amino acids. V lost 6 bases, J lost 10 bases, and 17 bases lay in between. CDR3 amino acids: CASTPGPGGSPLHF. CDR3 DNA sequence: TGTGCCAGCACCCCCGGGCCTGGGGGGTCACCCCTCCACTTT.

The chain has TRBV9 and TRBJ2-7; 14 nucleotides line up with TRBD2. CDR3 size: 16 residues. V shed 0 bases and J 6 bases; nucleotides not matched to a gene: 5. The germline gives CDR1 SGDLS, CDR2 YYNGEE. The CDR3 sequence: CASSVDIGLAGGEQYF. DNA for the CDR3: TGTGCCAGCAGCGTAGATATAGGACTAGCGGGGGGCGAGCAGTACTTC.

The chain is built from TRBV6-1 and TRBJ2-7; maybe TRBD1 (5 bases). CDR1 and CDR2 from the germline V gene are MNHNS and SASEGT. Trimming pared 4 bases from V and 2 bases from J, leaving 12 bases between. The CDR3 spans 14 residues. CDR3 sequence: CASSVQGSPYEQYV. CDR3 in DNA: TGTGCCAGCAGTGTTCAGGGAAGCCCCTACGAGCAGTACGTC.

The rearrangement links TRBV7-2 to TRBJ1-1; 8 bases agree with TRBD1. The trim removed 5 bases at V and 0 bases at J, leaving 8 bases unmatched. The CDR3 loop spans 16 amino acids. Per germline, CDR1 SGHTA and CDR2 FQGNSA. The CDR3 sequence: CASSRAAGQVNTEAFF. Written as DNA, the CDR3 is TGTGCCAGCAGCCGGGCCGCGGGACAGGTGAACACTGAAGCTTTCTTT.

The V call is TRBV7-7, the J call TRBJ2-2; 11 nucleotides match TRBD2. Germline V CDR1 and CDR2: SSHAT, FNYEAQ (reference sequence). The CDR3 length is 17 residues. The V segment lost 5 bases and the J segment 2 bases; nucleotides outside the gene matches: 7. This CDR3 reads CASSPFTSGGNTGELFF. The CDR3 coding sequence is TGTGCCAGCAGCCCATTTACTAGCGGGGGAAACACCGGGGAGCTGTTTTTT.

This clone turned up a few times. This chain joins TRBV2 and TRBJ1-6; TRBD1 might be the D (6 bases). V was clipped by 8 bases and J by 5 bases, with 7 bases between them. Germline lookup yields CDR1 SNHLY and CDR2 FYNNEI. The length of the CDR3 is 12 residues. CDR3 sequence reads: CASGQNNSPLHF. As DNA, the CDR3 is TGTGCCAGCGGACAGAATAATTCACCCCTCCACTTT.